These T cell receptor beta chains were read from a single sample in a study of T cell responses to AZD1222 COVID-19 vaccine. Sequenced by immunoSEQ multiplex PCR; TCRdb stores in-frame clones only, minus some. The data show about 170,000 clones, with around nine tenths seen just once and 1.6% held by the top ten. Sequences were derived from peripheral blood, sampled on day 0 of AZD1222 vaccination. Every receptor here comes from an adult in good health. The CDR3 runs from the conserved cysteine through the conserved F or W. The D gene is left open where the match is weak. Size values are once, few and many counts, or a class for expanded clones, and some rows have none.

CDR3 length	clone size	V gene	D gene	J gene	CDR3 protein	CDR3 DNA
18	-	TRBV27	TRBD1	TRBJ2-1	CASSLIPSGQWLFNEQFF	TGTGCCAGCAGTTTAATCCCCTCGGGACAGTGGTTATTCAATGAGCAGTTCTTC
14	-	TRBV9	-	TRBJ1-2	CASSVGQGQYGYTF	TGTGCCAGCAGCGTAGGGCAGGGTCAGTATGGCTACACCTTC
13	once	TRBV6-1	-	TRBJ2-7	CASSEGRLYEQYF	TGTGCCAGCAGTGAAGGACGGCTCTACGAGCAGTACTTC
13	-	TRBV6-4	-	TRBJ2-1	CASSDRGHNEQFF	TGTGCCAGCAGTGACAGGGGCCACAATGAGCAGTTCTTC
16	once	TRBV5-1	TRBD2	TRBJ2-3	CASSPPAGGQADTQYF	TGCGCCAGCAGCCCCCCTGCGGGAGGGCAGGCAGATACGCAGTATTTT
15	-	TRBV3-1/TRBV3-2	-	TRBJ2-5	CASSQGSNFRETQYF	TGTGCCAGCAGCCAAGGGTCGAATTTTCGGGAGACCCAGTACTTC
14	-	TRBV7-2	-	TRBJ2-7	CASSSPRSPYEQYF	TGTGCCAGCAGCTCGCCGCGGAGTCCCTACGAGCAGTACTTC
14	-	TRBV5-1	TRBD1	TRBJ2-7	CASSLTPQGREQYF	TGCGCCAGCAGCTTGACCCCACAGGGGCGCGAGCAGTACTTC
15	-	TRBV6-1	TRBD1	TRBJ2-3	CASSEGQVNADTQYF	TGTGCCAGCAGCGAAGGACAGGTTAACGCAGATACGCAGTATTTT
15	-	TRBV27	-	TRBJ2-2	CASNSGQPNTGELFF	TGTGCCAGCAACAGCGGACAGCCGAACACCGGGGAGCTGTTTTTT
17	-	TRBV3-1/TRBV3-2	-	TRBJ1-2	CASSQDGTGRLGYGYTF	TGTGCCAGCAGCCAAGATGGCACAGGCCGATTGGGCTATGGCTACACCTTC
16	-	TRBV10-2	TRBD2	TRBJ2-1	CATGTSGAPSYNEQFF	TGCGCCACCGGGACTAGCGGGGCCCCCTCCTACAATGAGCAGTTCTTC
15	-	TRBV6-2/TRBV6-3	-	TRBJ1-2	CASSYRGPFNYGYTF	TGTGCCAGCAGTTACCGCGGCCCTTTCAACTATGGCTACACCTTC
11	-	TRBV2	-	TRBJ1-1	CASRWGAEAFF	TGTGCCAGCAGATGGGGAGCAGAAGCTTTCTTT
12	-	TRBV2	-	TRBJ2-3	CASSEGANTQYF	TGTGCCAGCAGTGAAGGAGCCAATACGCAGTATTTT
14	few	TRBV7-9	-	TRBJ1-2	CASSAQVTNYGYTF	TGTGCCAGCAGCGCACAGGTTACTAACTATGGCTACACCTTC
16	-	TRBV10-2	TRBD1	TRBJ1-4	CASSDQTGGLGEKLFF	TGCGCCAGCAGTGACCAAACAGGGGGCCTAGGGGAAAAACTGTTTTTT
17	-	TRBV9	TRBD2	TRBJ2-1	CASSVGLAGGLYNEQFF	TGTGCCAGCAGCGTAGGCTTAGCGGGAGGTCTTTACAATGAGCAGTTCTTC
16	-	TRBV7-9	-	TRBJ2-7	CASSPLQGVGNYEQYF	TGTGCCAGCAGTCCCCTGCAGGGTGTAGGAAACTACGAGCAGTACTTC
14	-	TRBV19	-	TRBJ1-5	CAPRIKNSNQPQHF	TGTGCTCCTAGGATAAAGAATAGCAATCAGCCCCAGCATTTT
16	-	TRBV19	TRBD2	TRBJ2-2	CASSVGLAGITGELFF	TGTGCCAGTAGTGTCGGACTAGCGGGGATCACCGGGGAGCTGTTTTTT
12	-	TRBV29-1	-	TRBJ1-2	CSVEGLKYGYTF	TGCAGCGTTGAAGGACTGAAATATGGCTACACCTTC
14	-	TRBV28	-	TRBJ1-2	CASSSSTGRYGYTF	TGTGCCAGCAGTTCCTCCACAGGGAGGTATGGCTACACCTTC
16	-	TRBV7-9	TRBD1	TRBJ1-1	CASSLGQGWLHTEAFF	TGTGCCAGCAGCTTGGGACAGGGCTGGTTGCACACTGAAGCTTTCTTT
16	-	TRBV4-1	-	TRBJ2-1	CASSQDLRGSYNEQFF	TGCGCCAGCAGCCAAGATTTGAGGGGAAGTTACAATGAGCAGTTCTTC
15	once	TRBV6-5	TRBD1	TRBJ2-3	CASSTDRVKSNTQYF	TGTGCCAGCAGTACCGACAGGGTGAAATCGAATACGCAGTATTTT
13	-	TRBV4-1	-	TRBJ1-3	CASSQTPGNTIYF	TGCGCCAGCAGCCAAACACCTGGAAACACCATATATTTT
14	-	TRBV14	-	TRBJ1-6	CASSPSSPHSPLHF	TGTGCCAGCAGCCCCAGTTCGCCGCATTCACCCCTCCACTTT
15	-	TRBV4-1	TRBD1	TRBJ1-4	CASSLLAGQGEKLFF	TGCGCCAGCAGCTTACTCGCGGGACAGGGTGAAAAACTGTTTTTT
12	-	TRBV19	-	TRBJ2-7	CASSISGFEQYF	TGTGCCAGTAGTATCTCAGGGTTCGAGCAGTACTTC
15	-	TRBV5-7	-	TRBJ1-3	CASSWSWISGNTIYF	TGTGCCAGCAGCTGGAGCTGGATCTCTGGAAACACCATATATTTT
13	-	TRBV27	-	TRBJ1-2	CASSPSSRRGYTF	TGTGCCAGCAGTCCCAGTTCGCGGCGGGGCTACACCTTC